This entry lists 25 T cell receptor beta chains sequenced from one sample in a study of cytomegalovirus exposure and HLA in healthy donors (dated by TCRdb to the late 2010s). The protocol used for the library was the immunoSEQ multiplex PCR assay. The immuneACCESS repertoire file appears here via TCRdb, limited to in-frame rearrangements. These files lack a portion of the clones; in checked studies, under half of the deficit traces to unresolved V genes, and the cause of the others is not known. Here the sample has 150,000 to 200,000 clones; more than 80% occur a single time. The biggest ten clones account for around 7% of the sample. What was sequenced was PBMCs. The receptors stem from a man younger than 30 in good health and CMV-seropositive.

The genes are TRBV4-3 and TRBJ1-4, with D possibly matching TRBD1 (6 bases). CDR1 and CDR2 from the germline V gene are LGHNA and YSLEER. This CDR3 has 15 amino acids. V was trimmed by 0 bases and J by 5 bases, leaving 10 bases between them. In DNA, the CDR3 is TGCGCCAGCAGCCAAGAGAACAGGGAGAATGAAAAACTGTTTTTT. This encodes CASSQENRENEKLFF.

The V call is TRBV4-3, the J call TRBJ2-1; a possible D gene is TRBD2 (6 bases). V lost 6 bases and J lost 4, with 16 bases in between. The CDR3 length is 15 residues. Germline CDR1 reads LGHNA; CDR2 reads YSLEER. The chain's CDR3 is CASRPTPGGYNEQFF. In DNA, the CDR3 is TGCGCCAGCAGACCAACACCCGGGGGTTACAATGAGCAGTTCTTC.

V and J are TRBV28 and TRBJ2-7, with 8 bases that match TRBD1. Germline V CDR1 and CDR2: MDHEN, SYDVKM. Trimming removed 1 base from V and 4 bases from J; junction bases left unmatched: 9. The CDR3 runs to 16 residues. The CDR3 coding sequence is TGTGCCAGCAGTTTATTGGGACTGGACAGGGCTTACGAGCAGTACTTC. As protein: CASSLLGLDRAYEQYF.

The chain couples TRBV2 to TRBJ2-7, with a weak D call TRBD1 (9 bases). V was pared by 8 bases and J by 6 bases, with 20 bases between. This CDR3 contains 14 residues. Germline CDR1 is SNHLY and CDR2 is FYNNEI. The CDR3 DNA follows: TGTGCCAGCCTCAAACAGGGGGCGGGGGGCGAGCAGTACTTC. Translating it yields CASLKQGAGGEQYF.

V gene TRBV6-5 combines with J gene TRBJ2-7; 9 nucleotides match TRBD2. Germline CDR1 MNHEY, CDR2 SVGAGI. The CDR3 runs to 14 residues. The junction had 5 bases not matched to a gene; V was cut back by 6 bases and J by 2 bases. DNA for the CDR3: TGTGCCAGCAGGCCCCCTAGCGGGACCTACGAGCAGTACTTC. This codes for CASRPPSGTYEQYF.

This sequence joins TRBV19 and TRBJ2-7; 7 bases map to TRBD1. The CDR3 has 13 amino acids. The germline V gene has CDR1 LNHDA and CDR2 SQIVND (reference sequence). The V and J ends lost 6 bases and 6 bases, in that order; junction bases with no gene match: 8. Here the CDR3 DNA reads TGTGCCAGTAGAAGAGGGACAGCCGGCGAGCAGTACTTC. Translation gives CASRRGTAGEQYF. Variable domain in full (rest from reference TRBV19 and TRBJ2-7): DGGITQSPKYLFRKEGQNVTLSCEQNLNHDAMYWYRQDPGQGLRLIYYSQIVNDFQKGDIAEGYSVSREKKESFPLTVTSAQKNPTAFYLCASRRGTAGEQYFGPGTRLTVT.

The chain joins TRBV9 to TRBJ2-2; perhaps TRBD2 as D (6 bases). V dropped 2 bases and J dropped 4 bases, with 12 bases sitting between them. Per germline, CDR1 SGDLS and CDR2 YYNGEE. The CDR3 length is 15 residues. CDR3 loop: CASSVGGVPTGELFF. In nucleotides, the CDR3 is TGTGCCAGCAGCGTCGGGGGAGTCCCCACCGGGGAGCTGTTTTTT.

This clone was counted a single time. This chain connects TRBV5-6 to TRBJ2-4, with TRBD2 matching 7 bases. The CDR3 spans 17 residues. Germline lookup yields CDR1 SGHDT and CDR2 YYEEEE. J gave up 1 base and V 0 bases, and 7 bases lay outside the gene matches. The CDR3 sequence: CASSLVGREIAKNIQYF. The CDR3, as DNA: TGTGCCAGCAGCTTGGTAGGGCGGGAGATTGCCAAAAACATTCAGTACTTC.

The gene calls are TRBV5-1 and TRBJ2-3; 9 nucleotides match TRBD2. CDR1 is SGHRS and CDR2 is YFSETQ in the germline V gene. The CDR3 sequence is 16 residues long. J gave up 5 bases and V 1 base, and 8 bases lay outside the gene matches. CDR3: CASSLLAREGVDTQYF. As DNA, the CDR3 is TGCGCCAGCAGCTTGTTAGCGCGGGAGGGCGTAGATACGCAGTATTTT. Combining the CDR3 with reference TRBV5-1 and TRBJ2-3 gives the whole variable domain KAGVTQTPRYLIKTRGQQVTLSCSPISGHRSVSWYQQTPGQGLQFLFEYFSETQRNKGNFPGRFSGRQFSNSRSEMNVSTLELGDSALYLCASSLLAREGVDTQYFGPGTRLTVL.

The chain recombines TRBV7-2 with TRBJ2-3; perhaps TRBD2 as D (6 bases). Germline values: CDR1 SGHTA, CDR2 FQGNSA. The CDR3 loop spans 16 amino acids. The ends were cut back, 1 base at V and 6 bases at J, with 17 bases in the middle. The CDR3 region has the DNA TGTGCCAGCAGCTTAGGCCCCGGGAGTGGGGTCGATACGCAGTATTTT. This sequence encodes CASSLGPGSGVDTQYF.

The rearrangement links TRBV6-6 to TRBJ1-1, with TRBD1 identical over 9 bases. CDR1 and CDR2 (germline): MNHNY, SVGAGI (reference sequence). The CDR3 loop spans 15 amino acids. Germline trimming cut 1 base from V and 5 bases from J; bases unmatched to any gene: 5. The CDR3 nucleotides are TGTGCCAGCAGTTACTTGACAGGGGGGGATACTGAAGCTTTCTTT. Translation gives CASSYLTGGDTEAFF.

V is TRBV7-2 and J is TRBJ1-3; 9 nucleotides line up with TRBD1. Germline loops: CDR1 SGHTA, CDR2 FQGNSA. V lost 2 bases to trimming and J lost 7 bases; unmatched junction nucleotides: 3. The CDR3 loop spans 14 amino acids. The DNA of the CDR3 is TGTGCCAGCAGCTTAAAGACAGGGGGGAACACCATATATTTT. Translation gives CASSLKTGGNTIYF. The full variable domain, rest sourced from reference TRBV7-2 and TRBJ1-3, is GAGVSQSPSNKVTEKGKDVELRCDPISGHTALYWYRQSLGQGLEFLIYFQGNSAPDKSGLPSDRFSAERTGGSVSTLTIQRTQQEDSAVYLCASSLKTGGNTIYFGEGSWLTVV.

The chain couples TRBV28 to TRBJ2-7; maybe TRBD1 (6 bases). Germline V gene lookup returns CDR1 MDHEN and CDR2 SYDVKM. This CDR3 comprises 15 residues. Between the trimmed V and J ends, which lost 2 bases and 3 bases, there was a span of 14 bases. CDR3 protein: CASSLGGTLLYEQYF. The CDR3 nucleotides are TGTGCCAGCAGTTTAGGTGGGACACTCCTCTACGAGCAGTACTTC.

This clone has just a few counts. Written as DNA, the CDR3 is TGTGCCAGCGGCCCGGCGACAGGGGAGGACGAGCAGTACTTC. Protein: CASGPATGEDEQYF. This chain connects TRBV25-1 to TRBJ2-7; the match to TRBD1 covers 8 bases. The CDR3 is 14 amino acids. The ends lost 8 bases at V and 5 bases at J; junction bases unmatched: 11. Germline CDR1 MGHDK, CDR2 SYGVNS.

The chain employs TRBV9 and TRBJ2-3; a weak D match, TRBD1 (5 bases). The germline V gene encodes CDR1 SGDLS and CDR2 YYNGEE. This CDR3 comprises 15 residues. Trimming stripped 1 base from V and 6 bases from J, with 15 bases between. The CDR3 DNA is TGTGCCAGCAGCGTATGGGGCGGAGCAGGGGATACGCAGTATTTT. Protein sequence: CASSVWGGAGDTQYF.

V and J are TRBV25-1 and TRBJ2-7; 7 nucleotides agree with TRBD2. V lost 2 bases, J lost 1 base, and 2 bases stayed unmatched. The CDR3 totals 14 residues. Germline V gives CDR1 MGHDK, CDR2 SYGVNS. The CDR3 DNA follows: TGTGCCAGCAGTGAACCCGGGGGGTCCTACGAGCAGTACTTC. Its translation is CASSEPGGSYEQYF.

The rearrangement joins TRBV2 to TRBJ2-3; 7 nucleotides match TRBD1. Germline V CDR1 and CDR2: SNHLY, FYNNEI. This CDR3 is built from 15 residues. V shed 5 bases and J 0 bases; nucleotides not matched to a gene: 5. CDR3 bases: TGTGCCAGCAGTCGACAGGGCGTTAGCACAGATACGCAGTATTTT. Translated: CASSRQGVSTDTQYF.

This clone came up many times. The J gene is TRBJ2-1, the V gene TRBV6-4, with a tentative D call TRBD2 (5 bases). CDR1 and CDR2 from the germline V gene are MRHNA and SNTAGT. With 6 bases removed from V and 6 bases from J, the gap between germline ends came to 18 bases. The CDR3 runs to 15 residues. The CDR3 reads CASRIYVDSPNEQFF. As DNA, the CDR3 is TGTGCCAGCAGGATATATGTGGACTCCCCCAATGAGCAGTTCTTC.

The J gene is TRBJ2-2, the V gene TRBV7-2, with TRBD2 identical over 9 bases. The CDR3 totals 15 residues. Germline V CDR1 and CDR2: SGHTA, FQGNSA. V lost 1 base to trimming and J lost 7 bases; unmatched junction nucleotides: 4. CDR3 sequence: CASSLGLAGIGELFF. For the CDR3, the DNA is TGTGCCAGCAGCTTAGGCCTAGCGGGGATCGGGGAGCTGTTTTTT. The variable domain in full, with the rest retrieved from reference TRBV7-2 and TRBJ2-2, is GAGVSQSPSNKVTEKGKDVELRCDPISGHTALYWYRQSLGQGLEFLIYFQGNSAPDKSGLPSDRFSAERTGGSVSTLTIQRTQQEDSAVYLCASSLGLAGIGELFFGEGSRLTVL.

The chain recombines TRBV7-2 with TRBJ1-1; D remains unclear. Trimming shortened V by 5 bases and J by 1 base, and 11 bases separated the two germline ends. Germline CDR1 is SGHTA and CDR2 is FQGNSA. CDR3 length: 14 residues. For the CDR3, the DNA is TGTGCCAGCAGCCTAAGCAGGCAGAACACTGAAGCTTTCTTT. This codes for CASSLSRQNTEAFF.

This rearrangement joins TRBV28 to TRBJ2-1, with 8 bases that match TRBD2. The CDR3 extends over 13 amino acids. J lost 9 bases, V lost 6 bases, and 7 bases had no gene match. Germline values: CDR1 MDHEN, CDR2 SYDVKM. The CDR3 sequence: CASRRLATGEQFF. CDR3 coding DNA: TGTGCCAGCAGGCGACTAGCGACGGGTGAGCAGTTCTTC.

This chain connects TRBV29-1 to TRBJ2-2, with D tentatively TRBD2 (6 bases). This CDR3 has 17 residues. V was pared by 6 bases and J by 1 base, with 21 bases between. Germline values: CDR1 SQVTM, CDR2 ANQGSEA. The CDR3 loop is CSVGTPKGLMNTGELFF. CDR3 DNA: TGCAGCGTGGGGACTCCCAAAGGTCTCATGAACACCGGGGAGCTGTTTTTT.

The V and J genes are TRBV10-3 and TRBJ1-5; 8 bases line up with TRBD1. Germline V gene data show CDR1 as ENHRY and CDR2 as SYGVKD. V lost 10 bases, J lost 1 base, and 12 bases stayed unmatched. CDR3 length equals 16 residues. CDR3 sequence (DNA): TGTGCCACCATGGACAGGGTGATCCCAAGCAATCAGCCCCAGCATTTT. As protein: CATMDRVIPSNQPQHF.

The chain links TRBV28 to TRBJ1-3; weak D call: TRBD1 (5 bases). This CDR3 spans 15 amino acids. V lost 4 bases and J lost 0, with 10 bases in between. Germline assignment: CDR1 MDHEN and CDR2 SYDVKM. DNA for the CDR3: TGTGCCAGCAGTTCGGACACAAACTCTGGAAACACCATATATTTT. Translation: CASSSDTNSGNTIYF.

This rearrangement joins TRBV5-8 to TRBJ1-2, with a possible D match to TRBD1 (5 bases). The CDR3 spans 13 residues. Germline lookup yields CDR1 SGHTS and CDR2 YDEGEE. V gave up 5 bases and J gave up 3 bases, with 11 bases separating them. The CDR3 is CASRSPGDYGYTF. In nucleotides, the CDR3 is TGTGCCAGCAGAAGCCCGGGGGACTATGGCTACACCTTC.